These T cell receptor beta chains were read from a single sample in a study of blood T cell repertoires in COVID-19. This table comes from immunoSEQ multiplex PCR, and its TCRdb copy is limited to in-frame clones, with some not included. Altogether 37,000 or so clones are present, 65% to 85% being singletons, with the ten largest covering approximately 30%. Input material: peripheral blood. The receptors come from an elderly man with active or convalescent COVID-19. CDR3s leave out the opening cysteine and the closing phenylalanine or tryptophan. Clone size is shown for a subset of rows, as once, few, many or a class of expanded clone.

v_call: TRBV19; clone_size: -; j_call: TRBJ1-3; cdr3_aa: ASSTYRERGNTIY
v_call: TRBV12-5; clone_size: -; j_call: TRBJ2-3; cdr3_aa: ASGLPRGSTDTQY
v_call: TRBV15; clone_size: medium-sized; j_call: TRBJ2-5; cdr3_aa: ATSRHGGETQY
v_call: TRBV3-1/TRBV3-2; clone_size: once; j_call: TRBJ1-1; cdr3_aa: ASREGFVNTEAF
v_call: TRBV30; clone_size: -; j_call: TRBJ1-2; cdr3_aa: AWRSLSGHGYT
v_call: TRBV3-1/TRBV3-2; clone_size: -; j_call: TRBJ1-4; cdr3_aa: ASSQVRDGEKLF
v_call: TRBV4-1; clone_size: -; j_call: TRBJ1-6; cdr3_aa: ASSQITGTADNSPLH
v_call: TRBV7-9; clone_size: -; j_call: TRBJ1-2; cdr3_aa: ASSWTDYGYT
v_call: TRBV27; clone_size: once; j_call: TRBJ2-1; cdr3_aa: ASSLQRGGYNEQF
v_call: TRBV7-3; clone_size: -; j_call: TRBJ2-1; cdr3_aa: ASSFAPRGMGGLGSPYNEQF
v_call: TRBV25-1; clone_size: -; j_call: TRBJ1-2; cdr3_aa: ASSVQGITYT
v_call: TRBV2; clone_size: -; j_call: TRBJ1-1; cdr3_aa: ASYPERDTEAF
v_call: TRBV12-3/TRBV12-4; clone_size: -; j_call: TRBJ2-2; cdr3_aa: ASSRQGAGELF
v_call: TRBV1; clone_size: -; j_call: TRBJ2-7; cdr3_aa: TSSQNQRGIYEQY
v_call: TRBV27; clone_size: -; j_call: TRBJ2-5; cdr3_aa: ASSLGQGFETQY
v_call: TRBV5-6; clone_size: once; j_call: TRBJ2-5; cdr3_aa: ASSVDRGRETQY
v_call: TRBV19; clone_size: -; j_call: TRBJ2-1; cdr3_aa: ASSIDPLAGRVNEQF
v_call: TRBV19; clone_size: -; j_call: TRBJ2-1; cdr3_aa: ASSIALAENNEQF
v_call: TRBV7-2; clone_size: -; j_call: TRBJ1-1; cdr3_aa: ASSPPSAGVGNTEAF
v_call: TRBV5-1; clone_size: -; j_call: TRBJ2-3; cdr3_aa: ASSSGLITDTQY
v_call: TRBV7-2; clone_size: -; j_call: TRBJ1-2; cdr3_aa: ASSSTGGGYGYT
v_call: TRBV5-4; clone_size: -; j_call: TRBJ2-2; cdr3_aa: ASSLAGGTGELF
v_call: TRBV6-2/TRBV6-3; clone_size: -; j_call: TRBJ2-7; cdr3_aa: ASSGQGYEQY
v_call: TRBV7-8; clone_size: -; j_call: TRBJ1-5; cdr3_aa: ASSPMTGVNQPQH